These 18 T cell receptor beta chains were sequenced from one sample in a study of CD8 T cells in ankylosing spondylitis. Overall study findings and caveats: A TCR beta motif made of 7 to 9 highly homologous variants seemed typical of ankylosing spondylitis blood.

Using its own MiXCR run on the 5' RACE reads, TCRdb lists one record per CDR3 protein. The data contain approximately 150,000 distinct CDR3 sequences, about 15% of them singletons. These receptors have no known antigen. Sequenced sample: blood, either unsorted or a sorted T cell fraction (not recorded which). These receptors were collected from a male donor with ankylosing spondylitis.

The table lists this clonotype with a few counts. The chain combines TRBV12-3 or TRBV12-4 with TRBJ1-4; D is unresolved. The CDR3 contains 14 residues. V dropped 6 bases and J dropped 0 bases, with 8 bases sitting between them. CDR3 sequence: CASRYTSTNEKLFF. CDR3 DNA: TGTGCCAGCAGGTACACATCAACTAATGAAAAACTGTTTTTT.

This clonotype was seen ten or more times. The V and J genes are TRBV7-9 and TRBJ1-4, with 8 positions matching TRBD1. The CDR3 is 15 amino acids. With 1 base clipped from V and 6 bases from J, the junction kept 4 bases outside the gene matches. Germline CDR1 SEHNR, CDR2 FQNEAQ (reference sequence). The CDR3 nucleotides read TGTGCCAGCAGCTTAGACGGGACAGGCCATGAAAAACTGTTTTTT. Translating it yields CASSLDGTGHEKLFF.

This clonotype has a handful of counts. This sequence joins TRBV12-3 or TRBV12-4 and TRBJ2-5, with 12 nucleotides matching TRBD2. The trim removed 2 bases at V and 2 bases at J, leaving 6 bases unmatched. This CDR3 has 17 amino acids. Here the CDR3 DNA reads TGTGCCAGCAGTTTATTACTAGCGGGAGGAAATCAAGAGACCCAGTACTTC. Translating it yields CASSLLLAGGNQETQYF.

The J gene is TRBJ2-2, the V gene TRBV24-1, with a possible D match to TRBD2 (6 bases). In germline, CDR1 is KGHDR, CDR2 SFDVKD. V was shortened by 0 bases and J by 3 bases, with 10 bases between the two germline ends. The CDR3 has 16 amino acids. The CDR3 protein is CATSDLPGTHTGELFF. CDR3 sequence (DNA): TGTGCCACCAGTGATTTGCCCGGGACTCACACCGGGGAGCTGTTTTTT.

The chain is built from TRBV9 and TRBJ2-1; TRBD2 aligns across 11 bases. Germline V gene data show CDR1 as SGDLS and CDR2 as YYNGEE. The CDR3 has 15 residues. The J segment lost 5 bases and the V segment lost 4 bases, leaving 5 bases of the junction unmatched. This chain's CDR3 is CASSPTSGRHNEQFF. The CDR3 bases are TGTGCCAGCAGCCCTACTAGCGGGAGACACAATGAGCAGTTCTTC.

V usage is TRBV5-4 and J usage is TRBJ1-1; the match to TRBD1 covers 7 bases. V lost 4 bases and J lost 4; bases outside the gene matches: 4. The CDR3 covers 13 residues. Germline lookup yields CDR1 SGHNT and CDR2 YYREEE (reference sequence). The CDR3 DNA sequence: TGTGCCAGCAGCCTGACAGGGAGCACTGAAGCTTTCTTT. Translating it yields CASSLTGSTEAFF.

The genes are TRBV4-3 and TRBJ1-1; TRBD1 is a possible D gene (5 bases). Germline V CDR1 and CDR2: LGHNA, YSLEER. The CDR3 runs to 14 residues. V gave up 4 bases and J gave up 3 bases, with 12 bases separating them. CDR3 sequence (DNA): TGCGCCAGCAGCCCGGGACTTAAGGACACTGAAGCTTTCTTT. Its protein product is CASSPGLKDTEAFF.

This clonotype was seen at least ten times. J is TRBJ2-3 and V is TRBV27; D gene unclear. The germline gives CDR1 MNHEY, CDR2 SMNVEV (reference sequence). Trimming removed 0 bases from V and 1 base from J, with 8 bases in between. The length of the CDR3 is 15 residues. For the CDR3, the DNA is TGTGCCAGCAGTTTATCGAGAGTGGGCACAGATACGCAGTATTTT. Protein product: CASSLSRVGTDTQYF.

This clonotype was counted only a few times. The chain carries TRBV10-3 and TRBJ2-2; the match to TRBD2 covers 8 bases. Per germline, CDR1 ENHRY and CDR2 SYGVKD. Germline trimming cut 4 bases from V and 2 bases from J; bases unmatched to any gene: 6. The CDR3 loop spans 16 amino acids. CDR3 nucleotide sequence: TGTGCCATCAGTGCGAGGCTAGCGGGCAACACCGGGGAGCTGTTTTTT. It translates to CAISARLAGNTGELFF.

V is TRBV7-9 and J is TRBJ2-3; no firm D call. Germline CDR1 SEHNR, CDR2 FQNEAQ (reference sequence). CDR3 length: 12 residues. Deletions cut 5 bases from V and 5 bases from J, with 8 bases between. The CDR3 reads CASSPVGDTQYF. The CDR3 DNA is TGTGCCAGCAGCCCCGTTGGAGATACGCAGTATTTT.

This clonotype was seen more than once but under ten times. V is TRBV14 and J is TRBJ1-1; tentative D call: TRBD1 (5 bases). Trimming cost V 3 bases and J 4 bases, with 18 bases left between them. Germline V gene sequence: CDR1 SGHDN, CDR2 FVKESK. The CDR3 is made up of 16 amino acids. The CDR3 protein is CASSQPGPPGFTEAFF. DNA of the CDR3: TGTGCCAGCAGCCAGCCGGGGCCTCCTGGGTTCACTGAAGCTTTCTTT.

This clonotype was counted only a few times. The chain recombines TRBV4-3 with TRBJ2-7; D is ambiguous. The CDR3 is 14 residues long. Trimming removed 1 base at V and 1 base at J, with 8 bases between. Germline assignment: CDR1 LGHNA and CDR2 YSLEER. CDR3 sequence (DNA): TGCGCCAGCAGCCAAGGGCAAGCGTCCTACGAGCAGTACTTC. It yields the protein CASSQGQASYEQYF.

The sample holds many counts of this clonotype. The CDR3 sequence: CSVSRDRDPGGYTF. CDR3 DNA sequence: TGCAGCGTTAGCCGGGACAGGGACCCGGGCGGCTACACCTTC. The genes are TRBV29-1 and TRBJ1-2, with 9 bases lining up with TRBD1. Per the germline V gene, CDR1 is SQVTM and CDR2 is ANQGSEA. J was trimmed by 8 bases and V by 5 bases; bases with no gene match: 12. The CDR3 has 14 amino acids.

The J gene is TRBJ1-6, the V gene TRBV20-1, with TRBD1 matching over 7 bases. This CDR3 comprises 16 residues. Germline CDR1 DFQATT, CDR2 SNEGSKA (reference sequence). J was trimmed by 15 bases and V by 0 bases; bases with no gene match: 17. CDR3 sequence: CSARDPLRTGVEGLHF. The CDR3 DNA sequence: TGCAGTGCTAGAGATCCCTTAAGGACAGGAGTTGAAGGCCTCCACTTT.

This clonotype was seen a handful of times. This chain uses TRBV27 with TRBJ1-6; TRBD1 is a possible D gene (5 bases). CDR1 MNHEY and CDR2 SMNVEV come from the germline V gene (reference sequence). Trimming stripped 5 bases from V and 6 bases from J, with 11 bases between. This CDR3 has 14 residues. Written as DNA, the CDR3 is TGTGCCAGCAGTGGGGGACGGATTAATTCACCCCTCCACTTT. It yields the protein CASSGGRINSPLHF.

The table lists this clonotype with a few counts. This rearrangement joins TRBV7-8 to TRBJ1-1, with D possibly matching TRBD1 (5 bases). V was shortened by 0 bases and J by 5 bases, with 28 bases between the two germline ends. Germline CDR1 reads SGHVS; CDR2 reads FQNEAQ. The CDR3 is 20 residues long. The CDR3 region is CASSLAGGAAPPMGTTEAFF. The CDR3 DNA sequence: TGTGCCAGCAGCTTAGCTGGAGGGGCTGCCCCTCCAATGGGAACAACTGAAGCTTTCTTT.

This chain links TRBV7-2 with TRBJ2-7; 8 bases agree with TRBD2. The germline V gene encodes CDR1 SGHTA and CDR2 FQGNSA. The J segment lost 6 bases and the V segment lost 5 bases, leaving 9 bases of the junction unmatched. The CDR3 spans 14 residues. The CDR3 sequence is CASSLPPGGAEQYF. The CDR3 DNA is TGTGCCAGCAGCCTCCCCCCGGGAGGGGCCGAGCAGTACTTC. Full variable domain (remainder filled in from reference TRBV7-2 and TRBJ2-7): GAGVSQSPSNKVTEKGKDVELRCDPISGHTALYWYRQSLGQGLEFLIYFQGNSAPDKSGLPSDRFSAERTGGSVSTLTIQRTQQEDSAVYLCASSLPPGGAEQYFGPGTRLTVT.

This clonotype rates as medium-sized. The J gene is TRBJ1-1, the V gene TRBV15; 11 nucleotides agree with TRBD1. Germline V gene data show CDR1 as LNHNV and CDR2 as YYDKDF (reference sequence). V was pared by 3 bases and J by 4 bases, with 4 bases of the junction left unmatched. This CDR3 comprises 15 residues. CDR3 region: CATSRDRGPTTEAFF. The DNA of the CDR3 is TGTGCCACCAGCAGGGACAGGGGGCCAACCACTGAAGCTTTCTTT.